What follows is one T cell receptor (beta chain) and its context. What it recognizes is unknown. The data were obtained in a study of cytomegalovirus exposure and HLA in healthy donors. Broader study findings: Later on, an analysis tied 15,000 to 20,000 TCR beta sequences to HLA alleles at 0.05 false discovery rate.

CDR3 length equals 12 residues. V shed 6 bases and J shed 1 base, with 6 bases lying between them. Germline-derived CDR1 and CDR2 are MNHEY and SMNVEV (reference sequence). 60 Vbeta and 13 Jbeta primers were used in PCR. As originally analysed: In a later analysis, of tens of millions of unique beta chains, roughly 10 million appeared in at least two donors. Profiling relied on immunoSEQ multiplex PCR, and the TCRdb table lists in-frame clones only, not all of them. D and trimming come from the DNA, and the V and J calls and clone size come from that table. The sample holds roughly 130,000 clones, 80% seen once.

Sequencing was done on a sample of PBMCs. This sequence joins TRBV27 and TRBJ1-1; D unclear. This clonotype was sampled from a male donor in good health and CMV-seronegative. CDR3 loop: CASRGQNTEAFF. DNA of the CDR3: TGTGCCAGCAGGGGCCAGAACACTGAAGCTTTCTTT.